This T cell receptor (beta chain) was sequenced during a study of blood T cell repertoires in COVID-19. About the research overall: Acute and convalescent COVID-19 specimens originated in the United States, Italy and Spain. The analysed material was cDNA or gDNA that came from T cells, B-cell-depleted T cells, or PBMCs.

Per the authors' pipeline: Estimation of nucleated cell counts was performed using reference gene primer amplification. Clones were read by immunoSEQ multiplex PCR, and TCRdb kept only the in-frame ones, dropping some. V and J calls and clone size come straight from that table; D and trimming were deduced from the DNA. The repertoire consists of 95,000 to 120,000 clones, with around 89% occurring once and the leading ten covering 4.6%. CDR1 is SQVTM and CDR2 is ANQGSEA in the germline V gene. The V gene end was trimmed by 4 bases and the J gene end by 4 bases; junction bases not matched to a gene: 12. The CDR3 runs 17 residues.

The source of this sequence is a woman aged 45-65 years with acute or convalescent COVID-19. Source material: peripheral blood. The chain recombines TRBV29-1 with TRBJ2-3, with 12 nucleotides matching TRBD2. CDR3 sequence reads: CSVGKQVRLAGADTQYF. The CDR3 DNA reads TGCAGCGTTGGAAAACAAGTTCGACTAGCGGGAGCAGATACGCAGTATTTT.